A selection of T cell receptor beta chains follows, all from one sample in a study of T cells after yellow fever vaccination. TCRdb recomputed calls from the 5' RACE reads with MiXCR, one row per CDR3 protein. The sample has around 320,000 distinct CDR3 sequences; around 10% are singletons. Sequenced material: CD4+ T cells sorted from PBMCs, taken 45 days after the yellow fever booster vaccination. Every receptor here comes from a man between 18 and 29 years old who received the YFV17D yellow fever vaccine. Both conserved end residues are part of each CDR3. A D gene is named only where the DNA matches it firmly. Some rows mark clone size as missing; the rest say once, few, many or name a class of expanded clone.

>TRBV5-5|TRBD1|NA|TRBJ1-5
TGTGCCAGCAGCTTGGGGCCGACAGGGGCGAGCAATCAGCCCCAGCATTTT
CASSLGPTGASNQPQHF
>TRBV5-1|TRBD2|NA|TRBJ2-2
TGCGCCAGCAGCTTATTCGGTTCCAGCGGGGGCACCGGGGAGCTGTTTTTT
CASSLFGSSGGTGELFF
>TRBV20-1|NA|NA|TRBJ1-5
TGCAGTAACCGGGACACCAATCAGCCCCAGCATTTT
CSNRDTNQPQHF
>TRBV12-3/TRBV12-4|NA|few|TRBJ2-7
TGTGCCAGCAGTTCATCTATAAACTCCTACGAGCAGTACTTC
CASSSSINSYEQYF
>TRBV2|TRBD2|NA|TRBJ2-3
TGTGCCAGCAGTGCTAGCGGGGTCTTTCCCACAGATACGCAGTATTTT
CASSASGVFPTDTQYF
>TRBV10-3|TRBD2|NA|TRBJ2-3
TGTGCCATCAGTGATCCGTCGAGGCGGGGGGCAGATACGCAGTATTTT
CAISDPSRRGADTQYF
>TRBV5-1|TRBD1|few|TRBJ1-1
TGCGCCAGCAGCTTGGTCGGCAGGGGGGTTGCTGAAGCTTTCTTT
CASSLVGRGVAEAFF
>TRBV20-1|TRBD1|few|TRBJ1-5
TGCAGTGGTTTTGGGGACAGTAATCAGCCCCAGCATTTT
CSGFGDSNQPQHF
>TRBV7-2|NA|NA|TRBJ2-1
TGTGCCAGCAGGGTAGACAGGAGGCCCTACAATGAGCAGTTCTTC
CASRVDRRPYNEQFF
>TRBV6-1|TRBD1|NA|TRBJ1-4
TGTGCCAGCCGGGGACAGTTTAATGAAAAACTGTTTTTT
CASRGQFNEKLFF
>TRBV3-2|NA|NA|TRBJ1-2
TGTGCCAGCAGCCCTCGACCTAGTAACTATGGCTACACCTTC
CASSPRPSNYGYTF
>TRBV4-2|NA|NA|TRBJ2-1
TGTGCCAGCAGCCAAGATTCTTGGCTAGTCGATGGTGAGCAGTTCTTC
CASSQDSWLVDGEQFF
>TRBV12-3/TRBV12-4|NA|NA|TRBJ1-1
TGTGCCAGCAACCTGGACACAAAGAACACTGAAGCTTTCTTT
CASNLDTKNTEAFF
>TRBV7-2|NA|few|TRBJ1-5
TGTGCCAGCAGCCGGACAGTTAGCAATCAGCCCCAGCATTTT
CASSRTVSNQPQHF
>TRBV29-1|TRBD2|NA|TRBJ2-5
TGCAGCGTTGAAAAGCGGGGGGGCCTAGAGACCCAGTACTTC
CSVEKRGGLETQYF
>TRBV6-2/TRBV6-3|NA|few|TRBJ1-1
TGTGCCAGCAGCTATATCGGGACGGCGGTTGAAGCTTTCTTT
CASSYIGTAVEAFF
>TRBV9|TRBD2|few|TRBJ2-1
TGTGCCAGCAGTGCGACTAGCGGGGGGTACAATGAGCAGTTCTTC
CASSATSGGYNEQFF
>TRBV24-1|NA|few|TRBJ2-1
TGTGCCACCAGTGAATATAAATCGGGCTCCTACAATGAGCAGTTCTTC
CATSEYKSGSYNEQFF
>TRBV6-5|TRBD1|NA|TRBJ1-2
TGTGCCAGCAGCCGGGGGACAGTGAACACCTTC
CASSRGTVNTF
>TRBV20-1|NA|NA|TRBJ1-2
TGCAGTGCTCCCGCAGGGGAAGGCGACTATGGCTACACCTTC
CSAPAGEGDYGYTF
>TRBV10-3|NA|NA|TRBJ1-5
TGTGCCATCAGATCATCATCCGGGGAGGTCCAGCATTTT
CAIRSSSGEVQHF
>TRBV20-1|NA|NA|TRBJ1-2
TGCAGTGCTCCGGGAACTAACTATGGCTACACCTTC
CSAPGTNYGYTF
>TRBV7-9|NA|NA|TRBJ1-2
TGTGCCAGCAGCTCTCTTAGGGGACAAGCGAACTATGGCTACACCTTC
CASSSLRGQANYGYTF
>TRBV6-6|TRBD1|few|TRBJ2-7
TGTGCCAGCAGTTACCCCATACAGGGGTACCCTAAGGACGAGCAGTACTTC
CASSYPIQGYPKDEQYF
>TRBV12-3/TRBV12-4|TRBD1|few|TRBJ2-4
TGTGCCAGCAGTTTTGTAGGGGGCAGCAAAAACATTCAGTACTTC
CASSFVGGSKNIQYF
>TRBV7-9|NA|few|TRBJ2-3
TGTGCCAGCACCCCGACTGGGGGCACAGATACGCAGTATTTT
CASTPTGGTDTQYF
>TRBV6-2/TRBV6-3|NA|NA|TRBJ1-1
TGTGCGAGCTCGCCTGAGCTCACTGAAGCTTTCTTT
CASSPELTEAFF
>TRBV20-1|NA|many|TRBJ1-1
TGCAGTGCTAGAGATGCGGGGGGGCCCACTGAAGCTTTCTTT
CSARDAGGPTEAFF
>TRBV15|TRBD1|few|TRBJ1-1
TGTGCCACCAGCAGAGCGACAGGGACGAACACTGAAGCTTTCTTT
CATSRATGTNTEAFF
>TRBV28|NA|NA|TRBJ2-5
TGTGCCAGCAGTTTACTAGCGACCCTCCAAGAGACCCAGTACTTC
CASSLLATLQETQYF
>TRBV20-1|NA|few|TRBJ1-6
TGCAGTGCTAGATTTGGGAGCTCCTATAATTCACCCCTCCACTTT
CSARFGSSYNSPLHF